These 25 T cell receptor beta chains were sequenced from one sample in a study of T cell responses to AZD1222 COVID-19 vaccine. Libraries were prepared by immunoSEQ multiplex PCR; TCRdb keeps only in-frame clonotypes and omits some of them. Among approximately 100,000 clones listed, roughly nine tenths were seen once. The input for sequencing was peripheral blood, taken on day 0 of AZD1222 vaccination. These receptor sequences come from an adult in good health.

J is TRBJ1-6 and V is TRBV9; 7 nucleotides agree with TRBD1. The CDR3 is 14 amino acids. Germline lookup yields CDR1 SGDLS and CDR2 YYNGEE. The V segment lost 4 bases and the J segment 10 bases; nucleotides outside the gene matches: 8. CDR3 in DNA: TGTGCCAGCAGCTCAGAGGGGGCTGGCTCACCCCTCCACTTT. Translating it yields CASSSEGAGSPLHF.

V is TRBV13 and J is TRBJ1-6; D gene unclear. Looked up from germline, CDR1 is PRHDT and CDR2 is FYEKMQ (reference sequence). V lost 6 bases and J 6 bases, leaving 12 bases between the germline ends. This CDR3 spans 14 amino acids. The CDR3 here is CASSIDYLNSPLHF. The DNA for the CDR3 is TGTGCCAGCAGTATAGATTATCTTAATTCACCCCTCCACTTT.

DNA for the CDR3: TGCGCCAGCAGTCTGGCAGACTCCTACAATGAGCAGTTCTTC. It translates to CASSLADSYNEQFF. The V call is TRBV5-1, the J call TRBJ2-1; no clear D gene. Per germline, CDR1 SGHRS and CDR2 YFSETQ. This CDR3 spans 14 amino acids. Trimming pared 5 bases from V and 0 bases from J, leaving 9 bases between.

This chain connects TRBV30 to TRBJ1-5; D ambiguous. The CDR3 has 14 residues. V was pared by 2 bases and J by 0 bases, with 8 bases between. The V gene's germline CDR1 is GTSNPN and CDR2 SVGIG (reference sequence). The DNA of the CDR3 is TGTGCCTGGAGTATCGGCAATAGCAATCAGCCCCAGCATTTT. The encoded protein is CAWSIGNSNQPQHF.

The chain carries TRBV19 and TRBJ2-1; 13 positions match TRBD2. The trim removed 4 bases at V and 6 bases at J, leaving 6 bases unmatched. Per germline, CDR1 LNHDA and CDR2 SQIVND (reference sequence). The CDR3 is made up of 16 amino acids. CDR3 sequence reads: CASSKTSGRLGNEQFF. The CDR3 DNA reads TGTGCCAGTAGTAAGACTAGCGGGAGGTTAGGCAATGAGCAGTTCTTC.

This chain's CDR3 is CAWSVPPGGLGSPLHF. The CDR3 region has the DNA TGTGCCTGGAGTGTACCCCCGGGTGGTCTGGGTTCACCCCTCCACTTT. The chain combines TRBV30 with TRBJ1-6; no definite D call. Germline CDR1 reads GTSNPN; CDR2 reads SVGIG (reference sequence). CDR3 length equals 16 residues. V dropped 0 bases and J dropped 9 bases, with 18 bases sitting between them.

This chain joins TRBV7-9 and TRBJ1-2; TRBD1 matches at 7 bases. This CDR3 spans 13 amino acids. The ends lost 5 bases at V and 6 bases at J; junction bases unmatched: 6. From germline, CDR1 is SEHNR and CDR2 FQNEAQ (reference sequence). Here the CDR3 reads CASSIQGFDGYTF. CDR3 nucleotides: TGTGCCAGCAGCATACAGGGGTTCGATGGCTACACCTTC.

DNA for the CDR3: TGTGCCAGCAGCGTAGTCGGGGGGGTTTACACAGATACGCAGTATTTT. It translates to CASSVVGGVYTDTQYF. The chain carries TRBV9 and TRBJ2-3, with 8 bases fitting TRBD2. J gave up 2 bases and V 0 bases, and 5 bases lay outside the gene matches. This CDR3 spans 16 amino acids. CDR1 and CDR2 from the germline V gene are SGDLS and YYNGEE.

This chain joins TRBV30 and TRBJ2-1; D may be TRBD1 or TRBD2 (5 bases each). V lost 3 bases to trimming and J lost 4 bases, with 13 bases between them. This CDR3 is 14 amino acids long. Germline V gene lookup returns CDR1 GTSNPN and CDR2 SVGIG (reference sequence). The CDR3 is CAWRGRDGYNEQFF. The CDR3 bases are TGTGCCTGGAGGGGACGGGACGGGTACAATGAGCAGTTCTTC.

This clone was seen once. This chain links TRBV24-1 with TRBJ1-2, with TRBD1 matching over 7 bases. This CDR3 has 13 residues. Germline CDR1 and CDR2: KGHDR and SFDVKD. The V segment lost 9 bases and the J segment 4 bases; nucleotides outside the gene matches: 7. CDR3 DNA sequence: TGTGCCACCTCTCAGGGGGAAGGCTATGGCTACACCTTC. Translating it yields CATSQGEGYGYTF.

The rearrangement joins TRBV20-1 to TRBJ2-1; 8 nucleotides line up with TRBD1. CDR3 size: 15 residues. J gave up 8 bases and V 3 bases, and 12 bases lay outside the gene matches. The germline gives CDR1 DFQATT, CDR2 SNEGSKA (reference sequence). The CDR3 nucleotides read TGCAGTGCTAGTAGGGGAGGACAGGGCCGGGATGAGCAGTTCTTC. It codes for CSASRGGQGRDEQFF.

This chain connects TRBV5-8 to TRBJ1-5; D is undetermined. V was pared by 0 bases and J by 5 bases, with 15 bases between. Germline V CDR1 and CDR2: SGHTS, YDEGEE. The CDR3 runs 16 residues. This chain's CDR3 is CASSLGGLVGHQPQHF. The CDR3 DNA reads TGTGCCAGCAGCTTGGGAGGGTTGGTTGGTCATCAGCCCCAGCATTTT. The whole variable domain, remainder taken from reference TRBV5-8 and TRBJ1-5, is EAGVTQSPTHLIKTRGQQATLRCSPISGHTSVYWYQQALGLGLQFLLWYDEGEERNRGNFPPRFSGRQFPNYSSELNVNALELEDSALYLCASSLGGLVGHQPQHFGDGTRLSIL.

V usage is TRBV6-5 and J usage is TRBJ2-5, with 10 nucleotides matching TRBD2. Germline V gene data show CDR1 as MNHEY and CDR2 as SVGAGI. This CDR3 contains 16 residues. J lost 3 bases, V lost 2 bases, and 6 bases had no gene match. CDR3 DNA sequence: TGTGCCAGCAGTTACATTAGCGGGAGGACCAAAGAGACCCAGTACTTC. Translating it yields CASSYISGRTKETQYF.

CDR3 region: CASTQDYSDTQYF. The CDR3 DNA reads TGTGCCAGCACCCAGGACTACTCAGATACGCAGTATTTT. V usage is TRBV2 and J usage is TRBJ2-3, with D perhaps matching TRBD2 (6 bases). Per the germline V gene, CDR1 is SNHLY and CDR2 is FYNNEI. The CDR3 extends over 13 amino acids. Trimming took off 7 bases at V and 4 bases at J, with 12 bases between the two ends.

CDR3 DNA sequence: TGTGCCAGCAGTTCCGCGGGAGGGGAATGGGGTGAGCAGTTCTTC. It specifies CASSSAGGEWGEQFF. This rearrangement joins TRBV6-5 to TRBJ2-1, with TRBD2 identical over 9 bases. This CDR3 is built from 15 residues. Trimming took 4 bases from V and 9 from J; bases not matched to a gene: 10. Germline CDR1 and CDR2: MNHEY and SVGAGI.

The chain combines TRBV10-3 with TRBJ2-5; 7 bases line up with TRBD1. V lost 3 bases and J lost 4; bases outside the gene matches: 5. Looked up from germline, CDR1 is ENHRY and CDR2 is SYGVKD. This CDR3 has 14 amino acids. The CDR3 spells CAISERQGGETQYF. In DNA form, the CDR3 reads TGTGCCATCAGTGAACGACAGGGTGGAGAGACCCAGTACTTC.

The chain carries TRBV29-1 and TRBJ1-2; unclear D gene. Per germline, CDR1 SQVTM and CDR2 ANQGSEA. Deletions cut 7 bases from V and 8 bases from J, with 20 bases between. The CDR3 covers 13 residues. The CDR3 sequence: CSADYTPSEGYTF. CDR3 coding DNA: TGCAGCGCCGACTATACCCCCTCGGAGGGCTACACCTTC.

J is TRBJ1-1 and V is TRBV7-9; D possibly corresponds to TRBD1 (5 bases). CDR3 size: 15 residues. Per germline, CDR1 SEHNR and CDR2 FQNEAQ (reference sequence). V dropped 5 bases and J dropped 4 bases, with 17 bases sitting between them. The CDR3 spells CASSLSLPGGTEAFF. Here the CDR3 DNA reads TGTGCCAGCAGCCTGAGCCTCCCTGGGGGCACTGAAGCTTTCTTT. Filled out from reference TRBV7-9 and TRBJ1-1, the complete variable domain reads DTGVSQNPRHKITKRGQNVTFRCDPISEHNRLYWYRQTLGQGPEFLTYFQNEAQLEKSRLLSDRFSAERPKGSFSTLEIQRTEQGDSAMYLCASSLSLPGGTEAFFGQGTRLTVV.

This clone was counted once. The germline gene is not matched at one end of the junction; a read error may be the cause. Other DNA sequences in the same sample also yield this CDR3. This chain links TRBV6-6 with TRBJ2-2; 7 bases agree with TRBD1. The CDR3 has 15 amino acids. Looked up from germline, CDR1 is MNHNY and CDR2 is SVGAGI (reference sequence). The CDR3 sequence is CASSSQAGGTGELFF. In DNA form, the CDR3 reads TGTGCTAGCAGTTCACAAGCAGGGGGCACCGGGGAGCTGTTTTTT.

The rearrangement joins TRBV9 to TRBJ1-5; no firm D call. Germline CDR1 SGDLS, CDR2 YYNGEE. The CDR3 loop spans 15 amino acids. Trimming took off 4 bases at V and 5 bases at J, with 16 bases between the two ends. The CDR3 is CASSKGSSRDQPQHF. CDR3 DNA: TGTGCCAGCAGCAAAGGGTCTAGCAGAGATCAGCCCCAGCATTTT.

This chain links TRBV7-8 with TRBJ1-5; tentatively, D is TRBD1 (5 bases). Trimming left V 3 bases short and J 5 bases short, with 14 bases between. Germline CDR1 is SGHVS and CDR2 is FQNEAQ. This CDR3 is built from 15 residues. For the CDR3, the DNA is TGTGCCAGCAGCTTCGGGACGGCCCAGGATCAGCCCCAGCATTTT. It is translated as CASSFGTAQDQPQHF.

This clone was seen a few times. The chain links TRBV5-6 to TRBJ2-7, with a possible D match to TRBD2 (6 bases). V dropped 3 bases and J dropped 1 base, with 17 bases sitting between them. Germline loops: CDR1 SGHDT, CDR2 YYEEEE. The CDR3 has 16 residues. The CDR3 DNA is TGTGCCAGCAGCTCTGTGGGGGACTCTCGTTCCTACGAGCAGTACTTC. Its translation is CASSSVGDSRSYEQYF.

The chain has TRBV9 and TRBJ1-2; 7 bases agree with TRBD1. Germline CDR1 SGDLS, CDR2 YYNGEE. CDR3 size: 14 residues. The junction had 4 bases not matched to a gene; V was cut back by 3 bases and J by 2 bases. For the CDR3, the DNA is TGTGCCAGCAGCGCACAGGGGACGAACTATGGCTACACCTTC. This codes for CASSAQGTNYGYTF.

This clone was detected only once. The rearrangement joins TRBV24-1 to TRBJ2-1; D possibly uses TRBD1 or TRBD2 (6 bases each). The length of the CDR3 is 15 residues. With 2 bases removed from V and 9 bases from J, the gap between germline ends came to 16 bases. The germline V gene encodes CDR1 KGHDR and CDR2 SFDVKD. The DNA for the CDR3 is TGTGCCACCAGTGATTCGCAGGTGGGGGGCACTGAGCAGTTCTTC. Translating it yields CATSDSQVGGTEQFF.

This clone was seen only a few times. The genes are TRBV30 and TRBJ1-2; D might be TRBD1 (5 bases). The CDR3 is made up of 14 amino acids. CDR1 and CDR2 (germline): GTSNPN, SVGIG (reference sequence). Trimming pared 5 bases from V and 4 bases from J, leaving 17 bases between. The DNA for the CDR3 is TGTGCCTGGGATCCTCAGGGAGTTTCCTATGGCTACACCTTC. Translating gives CAWDPQGVSYGYTF.